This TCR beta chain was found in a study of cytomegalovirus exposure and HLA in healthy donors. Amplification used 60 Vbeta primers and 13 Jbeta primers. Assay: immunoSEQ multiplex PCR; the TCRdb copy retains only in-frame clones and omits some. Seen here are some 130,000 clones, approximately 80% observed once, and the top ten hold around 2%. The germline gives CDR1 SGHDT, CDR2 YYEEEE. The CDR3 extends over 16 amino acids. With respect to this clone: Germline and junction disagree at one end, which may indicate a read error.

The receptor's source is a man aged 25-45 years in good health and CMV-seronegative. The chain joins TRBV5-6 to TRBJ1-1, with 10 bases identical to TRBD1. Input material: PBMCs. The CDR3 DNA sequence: TGTGCCAGCAGATTGGTGGGACAGGGGTTCTGGACTGAAGCTTTCTTT. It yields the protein CASRLVGQGFWTEAFF. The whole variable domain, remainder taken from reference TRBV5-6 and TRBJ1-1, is DAGVTQSPTHLIKTRGQQVTLRCSPKSGHDTVSWYQQALGQGPQFIFQYYEEEERQRGNFPDRFSGHQFPNYSSELNVNALLLGDSALYLCASRLVGQGFWTEAFFGQGTRLTVV.